This is a list of T cell receptor beta chains from one sample in a study of cytomegalovirus exposure and HLA in healthy donors. Repertoires were generated with immunoSEQ multiplex PCR, while TCRdb's copy carries only in-frame clones and drops some. Among about 240,000 clones, around nine tenths were seen once, and the ten largest hold around 2.6%. The sequenced sample consisted of PBMCs. The receptors come from a man aged 18 to 29 in good health and CMV-seronegative. The CDR3 runs from the conserved cysteine through the conserved F or W. Fields, in order: D gene, V gene, clone size, J gene, CDR3 length, CDR3 DNA, CDR3 protein. A D gene is named only where the DNA matches it firmly. Not every row has a clone size; where given, it reads once, few, many or a size class.

>-|TRBV27|-|TRBJ1-6|14
TGTGCCAGCAGTTTTCAGGGGTTGGGTTCACCCCTCCACTTT
CASSFQGLGSPLHF
>-|TRBV9|-|TRBJ2-3|16
TGTGCCAGCAGCGTAGCCAGAGCGGCTAGCACAGATACGCAGTATTTT
CASSVARAASTDTQYF
>-|TRBV27|-|TRBJ1-5|13
TGTGCCAGCAGTCGTTATATGAATCAGCCCCAGCATTTT
CASSRYMNQPQHF
>TRBD1|TRBV28|-|TRBJ1-5|15
TGTGCCAGCAGCCGTAGGACAGGGGTTCGACAGCCCCAGCATTTT
CASSRRTGVRQPQHF
>-|TRBV6-1|few|TRBJ1-1|13
TGTGCCAGCAGTGACAGGGGACGGACTGAAGCTTTCTTT
CASSDRGRTEAFF
>TRBD1|TRBV5-6|-|TRBJ2-6|19
TGTGCCAGCAGCTGGAACACCGGGACAGGGGGCGCGGGGGCCAACGTCCTGACTTTC
CASSWNTGTGGAGANVLTF
>-|TRBV11-3|few|TRBJ1-1|12
TGTGCCAGCAGCGGACAGCACACTGAAGCTTTCTTT
CASSGQHTEAFF
>TRBD2|TRBV7-2|-|TRBJ2-7|13
TGTGCCAGCAGCTACGGACTAGCCTACGAGCAGTACTTC
CASSYGLAYEQYF
>-|TRBV13|once|TRBJ2-1|16
TGTGCCAGCAGCTTCCGAGGGGGGGTGTCCTACAATGAGCAGTTCTTC
CASSFRGGVSYNEQFF
>-|TRBV28|-|TRBJ2-2|14
TGTGCCAGCAGTTACGGCACTATCACCGGGGAGCTGTTTTTT
CASSYGTITGELFF
>-|TRBV2|-|TRBJ1-2|14
TGTGCCACCACTTCGGGTCTAAGAAACTATGGCTACACCTTC
CATTSGLRNYGYTF